A single sample is the source of the 9 T cell receptor beta chains below, sequenced in a study of T-cell memory formation after mild COVID-19. TCRdb analysed the 5' RACE reads with MiXCR anew, one entry per CDR3 protein. The profile shows roughly 620,000 distinct CDR3 sequences, about a sixth of them singletons. The source material was PBMCs or a T cell subset sorted from them (not recorded which). The receptors here all came from an adult woman who had mild COVID-19 (a few samples of this study predate the infection). Cell type and time point are not known.

This clonotype was observed a handful of times. This chain links TRBV15 with TRBJ2-7; no reliable D call. The CDR3 consists of 14 residues. Germline assignment: CDR1 LNHNV and CDR2 YYDKDF (reference sequence). The V end was cut by 5 bases, the J end by 1 base, with 12 bases between. The CDR3 nucleotides are TGTGCCACCAGCCCCCGCCCCAGGTCCTACGAGCAGTACTTC. It translates to CATSPRPRSYEQYF.

In this sample, this clonotype turned up a few times. Here the CDR3 reads CASSFSPPAGQFYEQYF. The CDR3 DNA is TGTGCCAGCAGCTTCTCCCCCCCCGCTGGACAGTTCTACGAGCAGTACTTC. The J gene is TRBJ2-7, the V gene TRBV7-6; TRBD1 is a possible D gene (6 bases). The germline V gene encodes CDR1 SGHVS and CDR2 FNYEAQ. Trimming shortened V by 3 bases and J by 3 bases, and 21 bases separated the two germline ends. The length of the CDR3 is 17 residues. The complete variable domain, with remaining parts taken from reference TRBV7-6 and TRBJ2-7, reads GAGVSQSPRYKVTKRGQDVALRCDPISGHVSLYWYRQALGQGPEFLTYFNYEAQQDKSGLPNDRFSAERPEGSISTLTIQRTEQRDSAMYRCASSFSPPAGQFYEQYFGPGTRLTVT.

This clonotype came up a few times. The genes are TRBV18 and TRBJ2-7; no clear D. This CDR3 is 13 amino acids long. From germline, CDR1 is KGHSH and CDR2 LQKENI. Trimming removed 6 bases from V and 2 bases from J, with 11 bases in between. The CDR3 DNA is TGTGCCAGCTCCGATGGCCTCGCCTACGAGCAGTACTTC. Its protein product is CASSDGLAYEQYF.

This clonotype was seen only a few times. The chain combines TRBV12-3 or TRBV12-4 with TRBJ2-1; 15 bases are a match to TRBD2. Germline trimming cut 7 bases from V and 6 bases from J; bases unmatched to any gene: 4. This CDR3 comprises 15 residues. The CDR3, as DNA: TGTGCCAGCACCACGGGACTAGCGGGAGGCAATGAGCAGTTCTTC. Translating it yields CASTTGLAGGNEQFF.

This clonotype turned up a few times. V usage is TRBV7-8 and J usage is TRBJ1-1; tentatively, D is TRBD1 (6 bases). Trimming took off 5 bases at V and 7 bases at J, with 14 bases between the two ends. Germline V gives CDR1 SGHVS, CDR2 FQNEAQ. The CDR3 sequence is 13 residues long. CDR3 sequence: CASSTDRTDEAFF. For the CDR3, the DNA is TGTGCCAGCAGCACCGACCGGACAGATGAAGCTTTCTTT.

A few counts support this clonotype. The chain links TRBV7-8 to TRBJ2-6; D gene ambiguous. The V end was cut by 1 base, the J end by 1 base, with 8 bases between. The CDR3 consists of 16 residues. The germline gives CDR1 SGHVS, CDR2 FQNEAQ. The CDR3 spells CASSLVLGSGANVLTF. DNA for the CDR3: TGTGCCAGCAGCTTAGTGTTGGGGTCTGGGGCCAACGTCCTGACTTTC.

This chain links TRBV29-1 with TRBJ2-7, with D possibly TRBD1 on 7 matching bases. This CDR3 spans 14 amino acids. Trimming pared 7 bases from V and 0 bases from J, leaving 16 bases between. Per germline, CDR1 SQVTM and CDR2 ANQGSEA. The CDR3, as DNA: TGCAGCGCCCAGGGGGGCCTAAGCTCCTACGAGCAGTACTTC. It yields the protein CSAQGGLSSYEQYF.

The rearrangement joins TRBV5-6 to TRBJ2-7; perhaps TRBD1 as D (6 bases). The germline CDR1 and CDR2 sequences are SGHDT and YYEEEE. CDR3 length: 13 amino acids. The V end was cut by 5 bases, the J end by 0 bases, with 9 bases between. The CDR3 is CASRRDISYEQYF. CDR3 DNA: TGTGCCAGCAGGAGGGACATCTCCTACGAGCAGTACTTC.

This clonotype has a handful of counts. This chain joins TRBV4-1 and TRBJ1-5; no firm D call. Germline loops: CDR1 MGHRA, CDR2 YSYEKL. There are 15 residues in the CDR3. V lost 5 bases and J 7 bases, leaving 18 bases between the germline ends. CDR3 sequence (DNA): TGCGCCAGCAGCTACTGGGATTCTAGAGGACAGCCCCAGCATTTT. Translating it yields CASSYWDSRGQPQHF.